These T cell receptor beta chains were read from a single sample in a study of monozygotic twins with inflammatory bowel disease. Each CDR3 protein gets one entry in TCRdb, which reprocessed the 5' RACE reads and gives no DNA. The sample has 400,000 or so distinct CDR3 sequences. Sequencing was performed on blood. Every receptor here comes from a human donor with ulcerative colitis or Crohn's disease, or a healthy co-twin of an affected twin (not recorded which). The CDR3 runs from the conserved cysteine through the conserved F or W.

j_gene | v_gene | CDR3aa
TRBJ2-5 | TRBV6-1 | CASSPGQGTRETQYF
TRBJ2-7 | TRBV20-1 | CSASPRDRVGSYEQYF
TRBJ1-2 | TRBV20-1 | CSAREGTTTENYGYTF
TRBJ1-1 | TRBV14 | CASSPRGPEGAFF
TRBJ1-5 | TRBV12-3/TRBV12-4 | CASSRGRGNQPQHF
TRBJ2-3 | TRBV18 | CASSSLSSTDTQYF
TRBJ1-1 | TRBV4-1 | CASSQDYDPWNTEAFF
TRBJ1-4 | TRBV28 | CASRWNEKLFF
TRBJ2-1 | TRBV20-1 | CSARDRALGARAYNEQFF
TRBJ2-1 | TRBV27 | CASSREWGSYNEQFF
TRBJ1-1 | TRBV20-1 | CSARIDGDRVYTEAFF
TRBJ2-2 | TRBV11-2 | CASSSSSGRITGELFF
TRBJ2-2 | TRBV3-1 | CASRSTGTYTGELFF
TRBJ2-1 | TRBV29-1 | CSVDSGKKGNEQFF
TRBJ2-4 | TRBV6-1 | CASSEAQWLAGGLAKNIQYF
TRBJ2-3 | TRBV13 | CASSSSHDRTSTDTQYF
TRBJ2-7 | TRBV10-3 | CAITERDVTYEQYF
TRBJ2-3 | TRBV9 | CASSVEGYLTDSTDTQYF
TRBJ1-1 | TRBV28 | CASSLEGRGRRGTEAFF
TRBJ2-2 | TRBV30 | CAWSSDSSGELFF
TRBJ2-5 | TRBV3-1 | CASRSTGDAETQYF
TRBJ2-3 | TRBV5-1 | CASSSGLAFGDTQYF
TRBJ2-1 | TRBV20-1 | CSAELRGRTNNEQFF
TRBJ2-1 | TRBV29-1 | CSVEEPPGVEEQFF
TRBJ2-7 | TRBV5-4 | CASSLGRGDAYEQYF
TRBJ1-5 | TRBV18 | CASSPYGYGGYQPQHF
TRBJ2-3 | TRBV24-1 | CATSERDTQYF
TRBJ2-1 | TRBV27 | CASSLSPRTGYNEQFF
TRBJ1-1 | TRBV12-3/TRBV12-4 | CASSPTLGPGGTEAFF
TRBJ1-5 | TRBV10-3 | CAISESAGPAQPQHF
TRBJ2-7 | TRBV3-1 | CASSQGLAGVYEQYF
TRBJ2-1 | TRBV3-1 | CASSQGWRGYNEQFF
TRBJ1-3 | TRBV20-1 | CSARDSRETGFGNTIYF
TRBJ2-7 | TRBV7-8 | CASSLGPSFSYEQYF
TRBJ1-3 | TRBV9 | CASSDGGDSGNTIYF
TRBJ2-7 | TRBV29-1 | CSVAVTRLLVEQYF
TRBJ1-5 | TRBV7-2 | CASSSGTGHQPQHF
TRBJ2-7 | TRBV20-1 | CSARRDRAYEQYF
TRBJ2-2 | TRBV6-6 | CASKVAHNTGELFF
TRBJ1-2 | TRBV19 | CASRRGETLNYGYTF
TRBJ1-1 | TRBV5-1 | CASSLVPENTEAFF
TRBJ2-3 | TRBV9 | CASSLQGFDTDTQYF
TRBJ1-2 | TRBV2 | CASSEREYGYTF
TRBJ1-4 | TRBV20-1 | CSFPQGGGTTNEKLFF
TRBJ2-5 | TRBV2 | CASSSTLRTGGQETQYF
TRBJ2-7 | TRBV27 | CASSLCRDSSYEQYF
TRBJ2-2 | TRBV27 | CASSFGRRVGVAGELFF
TRBJ2-3 | TRBV20-1 | CSARDPSLGSTDTQYF
TRBJ2-7 | TRBV20-1 | CSASRVDEQYF
TRBJ2-1 | TRBV20-1 | CSARAVTSSYNEQFF
TRBJ2-2 | TRBV6-1 | CASGGTSGNLRTGELFF
TRBJ2-5 | TRBV19 | CASSISTSGQETQYF
TRBJ1-1 | TRBV12-3/TRBV12-4 | CASSQTGPNTEAFF
TRBJ2-2 | TRBV28 | CASLRGDTGELFF
TRBJ1-1 | TRBV25-1 | CASSDRTSGTEAFF